One sample yielded the 28 T cell receptor beta chains listed below, sequenced in a study of cytomegalovirus exposure and HLA in healthy donors. Researchers ran the PCR with 60 Vbeta and 13 Jbeta primers. Sequencing was performed with immunoSEQ multiplex PCR; in TCRdb, only in-frame clones are kept and a portion is missing. The sample records about 170,000 clones, roughly 71% being singletons. The specimen was PBMCs. These receptors were collected from a girl under 18 in good health and CMV-seronegative.

This chain uses TRBV11-2 with TRBJ2-3; weak D call: TRBD2 (6 bases). Germline loops: CDR1 SGHAT, CDR2 FQNNGV. The CDR3 loop spans 18 amino acids. Deletions cut 0 bases from V and 2 bases from J, with 18 bases between. CDR3 residues: CASSLDAPLAESTDTQYF. CDR3 DNA sequence: TGTGCCAGCAGCTTAGATGCCCCCTTAGCGGAATCCACAGATACGCAGTATTTT.

The rearrangement uses TRBV4-1 and TRBJ2-1; no reliable D call. Per the germline V gene, CDR1 is MGHRA and CDR2 is YSYEKL. CDR3 length: 16 residues. Trimming left V 3 bases short and J 5 bases short, with 17 bases between. This CDR3 is CASSHLPPGFNNEQFF. In DNA form, the CDR3 reads TGCGCCAGCAGCCACCTCCCCCCAGGATTCAACAATGAGCAGTTCTTC.

The rearrangement links TRBV27 to TRBJ1-5, with 8 nucleotides matching TRBD1. Germline V gives CDR1 MNHEY, CDR2 SMNVEV (reference sequence). The ends lost 3 bases at V and 5 bases at J; junction bases unmatched: 3. The CDR3 contains 14 residues. CDR3 nucleotide sequence: TGTGCCAGCAGTTTTCTACAGGGGGATCAGCCCCAGCATTTT. Translation: CASSFLQGDQPQHF.

The chain links TRBV7-8 to TRBJ1-1, with TRBD1 matching over 8 bases. J gave up 0 bases and V 5 bases, and 5 bases lay outside the gene matches. This CDR3 is built from 15 residues. Per germline, CDR1 SGHVS and CDR2 FQNEAQ. This chain's CDR3 is CASSPRQGLNTEAFF. As DNA, the CDR3 is TGTGCCAGCAGCCCGCGACAGGGGTTGAACACTGAAGCTTTCTTT.

This clone was detected once. The V call is TRBV5-4, the J call TRBJ2-5; 7 positions match TRBD2. Trimming removed 4 bases from V and 2 bases from J; junction bases left unmatched: 5. This CDR3 region has 14 residues. CDR1 is SGHNT, CDR2 YYREEE, per germline (reference sequence). CDR3: CASSQRGAQETQYF. The CDR3, as DNA: TGTGCCAGCAGCCAGCGGGGAGCACAAGAGACCCAGTACTTC. Full variable domain (outside the CDR3, taken from reference TRBV5-4 and TRBJ2-5): ETGVTQSPTHLIKTRGQQVTLRCSSQSGHNTVSWYQQALGQGPQFIFQYYREEENGRGNFPPRFSGLQFPNYSSELNVNALELDDSALYLCASSQRGAQETQYFGPGTRLLVL.

V gene TRBV6-5 combines with J gene TRBJ1-2; TRBD1 might be the D (5 bases). Germline loops: CDR1 MNHEY, CDR2 SVGAGI. With 4 bases removed from V and 2 bases from J, the gap between germline ends came to 14 bases. The CDR3 totals 15 residues. CDR3: CASSSSDRVNYGYTF. The CDR3 coding sequence is TGTGCCAGCAGTTCCTCAGACAGAGTAAACTATGGCTACACCTTC.

The V gene is TRBV29-1, the J gene TRBJ1-1; D possibly corresponds to TRBD1 (5 bases). Germline V CDR1 and CDR2: SQVTM, ANQGSEA. This CDR3 has 15 amino acids. V was clipped by 4 bases and J by 1 base, with 16 bases between them. The CDR3, as DNA: TGCAGCGTTGGCCTCGAGGGACTCTCGAACACTGAAGCTTTCTTT. Amino acid sequence: CSVGLEGLSNTEAFF. Based on the CDR3 plus reference TRBV29-1 and TRBJ1-1, the full variable domain is SAVISQKPSRDICQRGTSLTIQCQVDSQVTMMFWYRQQPGQSLTLIATANQGSEATYESGFVIDKFPISRPNLTFSTLTVSNMSPEDSSIYLCSVGLEGLSNTEAFFGQGTRLTVV.

The rearrangement joins TRBV10-1 to TRBJ2-2; 9 bases are shared with TRBD1. This CDR3 is built from 13 residues. V lost 7 bases to trimming and J lost 7 bases; unmatched junction nucleotides: 4. Germline V lookup: CDR1 WNHNN, CDR2 SYGVQD (reference sequence). The CDR3 region has the DNA TGCGCCAGCAACAGGGGGCCTGGCGGGGAGCTGTTTTTT. Protein product: CASNRGPGGELFF.

This chain connects TRBV27 to TRBJ1-1, with no clear D. V dropped 1 base and J dropped 6 bases, with 9 bases sitting between them. Looked up from germline, CDR1 is MNHEY and CDR2 is SMNVEV (reference sequence). The CDR3 has 13 amino acids. The CDR3 here is CASSLWAGAEAFF. CDR3 nucleotide sequence: TGTGCCAGCAGTTTATGGGCAGGCGCTGAAGCTTTCTTT.

This chain connects TRBV25-1 to TRBJ2-1; 11 nucleotides align to TRBD2. The trim removed 6 bases at V and 4 bases at J, leaving 5 bases unmatched. The CDR3 is made up of 15 amino acids. Germline-derived CDR1 and CDR2 are MGHDK and SYGVNS. The CDR3 loop is CASRLTSGGYNEQFF. The CDR3 coding sequence is TGTGCCAGCAGGCTTACTAGCGGGGGATACAATGAGCAGTTCTTC.

The V call is TRBV15, the J call TRBJ2-1, with TRBD2 identical over 12 bases. The CDR3 is 15 amino acids. CDR1 is LNHNV, CDR2 YYDKDF, per germline (reference sequence). V gave up 5 bases and J gave up 8 bases; unmatched junction bases: 7. CDR3 sequence reads: CATSVGTSGFDEQFF. CDR3 coding DNA: TGTGCCACCAGCGTAGGGACTAGCGGGTTCGATGAGCAGTTCTTC.

The genes are TRBV7-8 and TRBJ2-1, with 10 nucleotides matching TRBD2. This CDR3 spans 18 amino acids. CDR1 is SGHVS, CDR2 FQNEAQ, per germline. The trim removed 3 bases at V and 0 bases at J, leaving 8 bases unmatched. DNA for the CDR3: TGTGCCAGCAGCTTCGGTAGCGGGGGGCTGAGCTCCTACAATGAGCAGTTCTTC. Translation: CASSFGSGGLSSYNEQFF.

The chain couples TRBV6-1 to TRBJ2-3; TRBD2 matches at 11 bases. The V gene's germline CDR1 is MNHNS and CDR2 SASEGT. V was pared by 6 bases and J by 3 bases, with 5 bases of the junction left unmatched. The CDR3 is made up of 15 amino acids. CDR3 coding DNA: TGTGCCAGCAGCCCCATAGCGGGGGGGACAGATACGCAGTATTTT. Protein product: CASSPIAGGTDTQYF.

V gene TRBV9 combines with J gene TRBJ1-1; 7 bases are a match to TRBD1. This CDR3 contains 15 residues. V shed 2 bases, J shed 3 bases, and the junction held 7 bases outside the gene matches. Germline CDR1 is SGDLS and CDR2 is YYNGEE. The CDR3 region is CASSVSPDRDTEAFF. CDR3 bases: TGTGCCAGCAGCGTTAGCCCAGACAGGGACACTGAAGCTTTCTTT.

The gene calls are TRBV5-6 and TRBJ1-2, with 7 bases aligning to TRBD1. V lost 0 bases, J lost 6 bases, and 5 bases stayed unmatched. Germline V gives CDR1 SGHDT, CDR2 YYEEEE. The CDR3 has 14 residues. CDR3 protein: CASSLGDSSDGYTF. The CDR3 DNA follows: TGTGCCAGCAGCTTGGGGGACAGCTCGGATGGCTACACCTTC. Drawing the rest from reference TRBV5-6 and TRBJ1-2, the complete variable domain is DAGVTQSPTHLIKTRGQQVTLRCSPKSGHDTVSWYQQALGQGPQFIFQYYEEEERQRGNFPDRFSGHQFPNYSSELNVNALLLGDSALYLCASSLGDSSDGYTFGSGTRLTVV.

The gene calls are TRBV7-3 and TRBJ2-3; D unresolved. Germline CDR1 SGHTA, CDR2 FQGTGA. V was shortened by 4 bases and J by 0 bases, with 14 bases between the two germline ends. The CDR3 covers 16 residues. Here the CDR3 reads CASSSHGGGSTDTQYF. In DNA, the CDR3 is TGTGCCAGCAGCTCACACGGCGGCGGAAGCACAGATACGCAGTATTTT.

The V and J genes are TRBV27 and TRBJ1-2, with TRBD1 matching over 7 bases. Looked up from germline, CDR1 is MNHEY and CDR2 is SMNVEV (reference sequence). The CDR3 consists of 19 residues. The V segment lost 3 bases and the J segment 6 bases; nucleotides outside the gene matches: 22. The CDR3 region has the DNA TGTGCCAGCAGTTTCCTCCCGACAGGGCCTGAGGGGTCGATTGATGGCTACACCTTC. Protein sequence: CASSFLPTGPEGSIDGYTF.

The V call is TRBV10-3, the J call TRBJ1-4, with 7 bases lining up with TRBD1. V lost 2 bases, J lost 6 bases, and 3 bases stayed unmatched. Germline assignment: CDR1 ENHRY and CDR2 SYGVKD. The CDR3 runs 14 residues. CDR3 loop: CAISEGDRDEKLFF. CDR3 sequence (DNA): TGTGCCATCAGTGAGGGGGACAGAGATGAAAAACTGTTTTTT.

As concerns this clone: The CDR3 does not end in the conserved phenylalanine or tryptophan, so this is likely a read error. This rearrangement joins TRBV5-6 to TRBJ1-5; TRBD1 agrees at 8 bases. V was pared by 2 bases and J by 2 bases, with 6 bases of the junction left unmatched. The CDR3 spans 16 residues. Germline lookup yields CDR1 SGHDT and CDR2 YYEEEE. CDR3: CASSFGDRGRNQPQHL. The CDR3 DNA reads as TGTGCCAGCAGCTTTGGAGACAGGGGTCGCAATCAGCCCCAGCATCTT.

The rearrangement links TRBV27 to TRBJ1-3; TRBD1 agrees at 7 bases. The CDR3 length is 14 residues. Germline V gene sequence: CDR1 MNHEY, CDR2 SMNVEV (reference sequence). V was clipped by 6 bases and J by 2 bases; unmatched bases: 4. CDR3 sequence: CASRGTAPGNTIYF. The CDR3 bases are TGTGCCAGCAGAGGGACAGCCCCTGGAAACACCATATATTTT.

The chain couples TRBV7-9 to TRBJ1-1, with a tentative D call TRBD1 (6 bases). The germline V gene encodes CDR1 SEHNR and CDR2 FQNEAQ (reference sequence). Trimming removed 6 bases from V and 7 bases from J, with 12 bases in between. This CDR3 region has 12 residues. The DNA of the CDR3 is TGTGCCAGCAGAGCGGGGGCCATTGAAGCTTTCTTT. This codes for CASRAGAIEAFF.

The rearrangement joins TRBV19 to TRBJ1-1; TRBD1 aligns across 11 bases. Unmatched junction bases numbered 10, after V lost 3 bases and J lost 1 base. The germline CDR1 and CDR2 sequences are LNHDA and SQIVND (reference sequence). This CDR3 comprises 18 residues. CDR3 sequence: CASSIGQGASGRNTEAFF. DNA for the CDR3: TGTGCCAGTAGTATCGGACAGGGGGCTTCTGGAAGGAACACTGAAGCTTTCTTT.

In its sample, this clone was seen a few times. The chain is built from TRBV5-5 and TRBJ2-1; a possible D gene is TRBD2 (6 bases). The germline V and J ends were trimmed by 7 bases and 8 bases, with 19 bases remaining between them. The CDR3 runs 14 residues. Germline values: CDR1 SGHKS, CDR2 YYEKEE (reference sequence). CDR3 DNA sequence: TGTGCCAGCTGCTCGGGCCCGGGGGTACATGAGCAGTTCTTC. Translated: CASCSGPGVHEQFF.

This clone showed up just once. The rearrangement joins TRBV5-1 to TRBJ1-2, with D tentatively TRBD1 (6 bases). V lost 7 bases to trimming and J lost 6 bases, with 22 bases between them. Looked up from germline, CDR1 is SGHRS and CDR2 is YFSETQ. The CDR3 totals 15 residues. The CDR3 protein is CASLLIQGSYHGYTF. In DNA form, the CDR3 reads TGCGCCAGCCTATTAATACAGGGATCTTATCATGGCTACACCTTC.

The chain employs TRBV5-1 and TRBJ1-1, with 7 bases matching TRBD1. Germline V CDR1 and CDR2: SGHRS, YFSETQ. V lost 4 bases to trimming and J lost 4 bases; unmatched junction nucleotides: 7. This CDR3 is 14 amino acids long. The CDR3: CASSPQGEATEAFF. In DNA form, the CDR3 reads TGCGCCAGCAGCCCCCAGGGGGAGGCCACTGAAGCTTTCTTT.

This chain links TRBV6-4 with TRBJ2-2, with 7 bases lining up with TRBD2. The V and J ends lost 6 bases and 1 base, in that order; junction bases with no gene match: 2. CDR1 and CDR2 (germline): MRHNA, SNTAGT. The CDR3 spans 14 residues. The CDR3 DNA is TGTGCCAGCAGAGCGGGACGGAACACCGGGGAGCTGTTTTTT. Protein sequence: CASRAGRNTGELFF.

This chain links TRBV5-1 with TRBJ1-4; TRBD1 might be the D (5 bases). V was trimmed by 0 bases and J by 0 bases, leaving 12 bases between them. The CDR3 loop spans 17 amino acids. Germline lookup yields CDR1 SGHRS and CDR2 YFSETQ. CDR3 nucleotide sequence: TGCGCCAGCAGCTTGGGACTTACAGGAGCAACTAATGAAAAACTGTTTTTT. It is translated as CASSLGLTGATNEKLFF.

The chain has TRBV11-1 and TRBJ2-3, with 8 bases fitting TRBD1. The CDR3 loop spans 15 amino acids. Germline loops: CDR1 SGHAT, CDR2 FQDESV (reference sequence). V shed 3 bases and J 6 bases; nucleotides not matched to a gene: 8. In DNA form, the CDR3 reads TGTGCCAGCAGCTTTGGCCAGGGGGCTCTGGATACGCAGTATTTT. Translated: CASSFGQGALDTQYF.